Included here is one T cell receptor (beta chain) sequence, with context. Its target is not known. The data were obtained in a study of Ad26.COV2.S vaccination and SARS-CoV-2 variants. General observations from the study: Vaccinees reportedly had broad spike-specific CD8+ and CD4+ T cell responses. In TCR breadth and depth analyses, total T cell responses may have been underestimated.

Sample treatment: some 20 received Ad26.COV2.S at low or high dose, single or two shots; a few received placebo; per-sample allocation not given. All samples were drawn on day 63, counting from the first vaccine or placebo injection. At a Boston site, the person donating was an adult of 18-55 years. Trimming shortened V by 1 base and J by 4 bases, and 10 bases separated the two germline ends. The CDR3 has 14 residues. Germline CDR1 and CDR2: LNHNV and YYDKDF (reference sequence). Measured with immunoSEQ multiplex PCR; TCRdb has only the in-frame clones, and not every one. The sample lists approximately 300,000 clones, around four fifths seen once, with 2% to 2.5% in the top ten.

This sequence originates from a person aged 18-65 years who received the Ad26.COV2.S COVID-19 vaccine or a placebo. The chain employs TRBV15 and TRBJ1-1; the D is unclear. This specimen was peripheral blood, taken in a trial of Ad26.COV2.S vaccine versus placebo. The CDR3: CATSRVPWSTEAFF. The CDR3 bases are TGTGCCACCAGCAGAGTCCCGTGGAGCACTGAAGCTTTCTTT.